Presented here are 4 T cell receptor beta chains from one specimen sequenced in a study of blood T cell repertoires in COVID-19. TCRdb keeps only in-frame clones here, not all; method: immunoSEQ multiplex PCR. The sample comprises about 280,000 clones, about nine tenths of which are singletons, and more than 9.5% rests with the top ten. Sequenced input: peripheral blood. These receptors came from a woman in her 30s with COVID-19, enrolled during active disease.

J is TRBJ2-2 and V is TRBV5-1, with TRBD2 identical over 13 bases. The CDR3 runs 18 residues. Germline lookup yields CDR1 SGHRS and CDR2 YFSETQ. The V and J ends lost 4 bases and 1 base, in that order; junction bases with no gene match: 7. CDR3 region: CASSRGLAGDGNTGELFF. CDR3 bases: TGCGCCAGCAGCCGTGGACTAGCGGGGGACGGGAACACCGGGGAGCTGTTTTTT.

This chain uses TRBV2 with TRBJ2-7, with 9 nucleotides matching TRBD2. Per the germline V gene, CDR1 is SNHLY and CDR2 is FYNNEI. CDR3 size: 15 residues. Unmatched junction bases numbered 10, after V lost 5 bases and J lost 5 bases. In DNA form, the CDR3 reads TGTGCCAGCAGTATCTTAGCGGGGGCCCTGGACGAGCAGTACTTC. This gives the protein CASSILAGALDEQYF.

The CDR3 loop is CASSVTVGSYEQYF. As DNA, the CDR3 is TGTGCCAGCAGTGTTACAGTGGGCTCCTACGAGCAGTACTTC. The J gene is TRBJ2-7, the V gene TRBV2; D not certain. Germline lookup yields CDR1 SNHLY and CDR2 FYNNEI. Trimming left V 4 bases short and J 0 bases short, with 10 bases between. The CDR3 spans 14 residues.

The chain is built from TRBV29-1 and TRBJ1-1, with 9 bases aligning to TRBD1. After removal of 6 bases from V and 4 bases from J, the junction contained 9 bases not matched to a gene. The length of the CDR3 is 14 residues. CDR1 is SQVTM, CDR2 ANQGSEA, per germline. CDR3 in amino acids: CSVWTGEVSTEAFF. DNA of the CDR3: TGCAGCGTCTGGACAGGGGAGGTCAGCACTGAAGCTTTCTTT.